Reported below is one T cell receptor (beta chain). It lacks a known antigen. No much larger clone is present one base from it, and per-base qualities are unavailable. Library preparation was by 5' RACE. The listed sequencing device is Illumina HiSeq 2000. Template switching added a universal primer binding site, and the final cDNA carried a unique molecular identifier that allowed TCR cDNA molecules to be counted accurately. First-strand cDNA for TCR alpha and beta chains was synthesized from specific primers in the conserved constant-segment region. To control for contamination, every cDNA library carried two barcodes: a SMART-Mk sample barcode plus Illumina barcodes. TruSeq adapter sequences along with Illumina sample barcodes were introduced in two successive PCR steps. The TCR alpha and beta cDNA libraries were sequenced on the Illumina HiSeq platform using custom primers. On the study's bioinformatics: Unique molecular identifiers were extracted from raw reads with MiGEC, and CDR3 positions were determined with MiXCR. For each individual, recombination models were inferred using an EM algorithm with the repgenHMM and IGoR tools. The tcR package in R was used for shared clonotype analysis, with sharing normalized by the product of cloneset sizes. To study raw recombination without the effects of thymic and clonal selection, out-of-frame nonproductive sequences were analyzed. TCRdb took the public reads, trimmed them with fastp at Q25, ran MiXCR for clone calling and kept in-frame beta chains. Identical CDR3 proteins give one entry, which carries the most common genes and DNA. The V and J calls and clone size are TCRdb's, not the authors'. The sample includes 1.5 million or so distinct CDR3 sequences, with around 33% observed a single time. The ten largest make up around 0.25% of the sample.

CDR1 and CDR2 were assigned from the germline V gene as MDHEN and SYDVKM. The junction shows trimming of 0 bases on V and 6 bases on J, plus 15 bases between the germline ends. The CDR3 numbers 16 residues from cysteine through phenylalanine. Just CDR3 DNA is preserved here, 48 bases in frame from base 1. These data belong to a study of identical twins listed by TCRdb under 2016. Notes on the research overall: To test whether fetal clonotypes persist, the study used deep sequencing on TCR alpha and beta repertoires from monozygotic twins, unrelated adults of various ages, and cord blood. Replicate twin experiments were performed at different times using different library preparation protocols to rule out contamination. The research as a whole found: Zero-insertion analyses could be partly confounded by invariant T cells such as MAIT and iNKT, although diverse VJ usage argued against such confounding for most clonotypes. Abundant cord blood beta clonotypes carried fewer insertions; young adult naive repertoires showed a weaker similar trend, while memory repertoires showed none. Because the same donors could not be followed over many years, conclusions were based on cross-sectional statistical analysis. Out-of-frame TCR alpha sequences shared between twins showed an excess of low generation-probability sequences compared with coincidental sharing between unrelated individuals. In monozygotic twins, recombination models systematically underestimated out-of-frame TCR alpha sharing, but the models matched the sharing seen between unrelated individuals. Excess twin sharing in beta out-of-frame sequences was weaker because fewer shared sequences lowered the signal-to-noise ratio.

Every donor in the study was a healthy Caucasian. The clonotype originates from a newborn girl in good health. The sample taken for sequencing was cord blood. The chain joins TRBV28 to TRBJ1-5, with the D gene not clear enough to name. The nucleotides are TGTGCCAGCAGTTTATGGACAATAGTGGGGAGTCAGCCCCAGCATTTT. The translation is CASSLWTIVGSQPQHF.